Each of the 20 T cell receptor beta chains below was sequenced from the same sample in a study of early T cells in non-severe SARS-CoV-2 infection. TCRdb re-derived calls from the 5' RACE reads in MiXCR, one entry per CDR3 protein. The data hold roughly 70,000 distinct CDR3 sequences, with over 10% observed a single time. Sequenced input: whole blood. These receptors were obtained from an adult who was a healthcare worker with PCR-confirmed SARS-CoV-2 infection or an uninfected control (not recorded which).

This clonotype was counted many times. The V call is TRBV7-2, the J call TRBJ1-3; 9 nucleotides align to TRBD1. Germline V gives CDR1 SGHTA, CDR2 FQGNSA. The V gene end was trimmed by 6 bases and the J gene end by 1 base; junction bases not matched to a gene: 10. The CDR3 is made up of 17 amino acids. CDR3 sequence: CASRHALDRGSGNTIYF. CDR3 sequence (DNA): TGTGCCAGCAGACATGCCCTGGACAGGGGTTCTGGAAACACCATATATTTT.

The chain combines TRBV5-1 with TRBJ2-7; D call uncertain. With 4 bases removed from V and 3 bases from J, the gap between germline ends came to 11 bases. Germline V gene lookup returns CDR1 SGHRS and CDR2 YFSETQ. The CDR3 runs 13 residues. The CDR3 reads CASSPPVIYEQYF. The DNA of the CDR3 is TGCGCCAGCAGCCCCCCCGTAATCTACGAGCAGTACTTC.

The chain combines TRBV29-1 with TRBJ2-3; D is unclear. Trimming took 6 bases from V and 0 from J, leaving 7 bases between them. The CDR3 totals 12 residues. CDR1 SQVTM and CDR2 ANQGSEA come from the germline V gene. CDR3 loop: CSVDTSTDTQYF. The CDR3 coding sequence is TGCAGCGTGGATACTAGCACAGATACGCAGTATTTT.

This clonotype appeared a few times. V gene TRBV5-1 combines with J gene TRBJ2-1; D tentatively reads TRBD1 or TRBD2 (5 bases each). Germline V gene lookup returns CDR1 SGHRS and CDR2 YFSETQ. V shed 6 bases and J shed 3 bases, with 13 bases lying between them. This CDR3 is built from 14 residues. The CDR3 here is CASTRDASYNEQFF. DNA for the CDR3: TGCGCCAGCACCCGGGACGCCAGCTACAATGAGCAGTTCTTC. The full variable domain, its missing parts supplied by reference TRBV5-1 and TRBJ2-1, is KAGVTQTPRYLIKTRGQQVTLSCSPISGHRSVSWYQQTPGQGLQFLFEYFSETQRNKGNFPGRFSGRQFSNSRSEMNVSTLELGDSALYLCASTRDASYNEQFFGPGTRLTVL.

This clonotype was picked up a small number of times. The CDR3 nucleotides read TGTGCCAGCTCACTTTATAACAGGCAAAACACTGAAGCTTTCTTT. Its protein is CASSLYNRQNTEAFF. The rearrangement links TRBV18 to TRBJ1-1; possible D gene TRBD1, 5 bases. CDR1 and CDR2 (germline): KGHSH, LQKENI. This CDR3 region has 15 residues. Trimming took off 4 bases at V and 2 bases at J, with 14 bases between the two ends.

This chain links TRBV20-1 with TRBJ2-5, with a possible D match to TRBD1 (6 bases). In germline, CDR1 is DFQATT, CDR2 SNEGSKA (reference sequence). V gave up 1 base and J gave up 5 bases, with 11 bases separating them. CDR3 size: 13 residues. Written as DNA, the CDR3 is TGCAGTGCTAGAGCTTCAGGGGCGGAGACCCAGTACTTC. Amino acids: CSARASGAETQYF.

The V call is TRBV27, the J call TRBJ2-1; 8 bases are a match to TRBD1. The CDR3 consists of 14 residues. The germline gives CDR1 MNHEY, CDR2 SMNVEV (reference sequence). Germline trimming cut 5 bases from V and 7 bases from J; bases unmatched to any gene: 7. The CDR3 nucleotides read TGTGCCAGCAGTCTGCAGGGGGCCTGGAATGAGCAGTTCTTC. It encodes CASSLQGAWNEQFF.

This clonotype was seen many times. This chain links TRBV6-5 with TRBJ2-7; D unclear. CDR3 length: 13 amino acids. V lost 3 bases and J lost 0, with 6 bases in between. Germline V gives CDR1 MNHEY, CDR2 SVGAGI. The DNA of the CDR3 is TGTGCCAGCAGTTATCGGACCTCCTACGAGCAGTACTTC. It specifies CASSYRTSYEQYF.

This clonotype was found a few times. V and J are TRBV6-2 or TRBV6-3 and TRBJ2-3, with D perhaps TRBD2 (6 bases). CDR1 and CDR2 (germline): MNHEY, SVGEGT. This CDR3 spans 15 amino acids. V was pared by 6 bases and J by 4 bases, with 17 bases between. Written as DNA, the CDR3 is TGTGCCAGCAGCCACTCCCGCGGGATAGCAGATACGCAGTATTTT. Translating it yields CASSHSRGIADTQYF.

This chain links TRBV3-1 with TRBJ1-2; TRBD1 might be the D (6 bases). Germline CDR1 reads LGHDT; CDR2 reads YNNKEL (reference sequence). Trimming left V 1 base short and J 8 bases short, with 26 bases between. CDR3 size: 18 residues. The CDR3 loop is CASSQGSVGQFFKGGYTF. The CDR3 coding sequence is TGTGCCAGCAGCCAAGGAAGTGTAGGACAGTTTTTTAAAGGCGGCTACACCTTC.

This clonotype was counted only a few times. The chain uses TRBV2 and TRBJ2-2, with 8 bases aligning to TRBD1. Germline trimming cut 2 bases from V and 4 bases from J; bases unmatched to any gene: 3. The CDR3 is 15 residues long. Germline CDR1 and CDR2: SNHLY and FYNNEI. CDR3 loop: CASSETGGGTGELFF. CDR3 nucleotide sequence: TGTGCCAGCAGTGAAACAGGGGGAGGCACCGGGGAGCTGTTTTTT.

This clonotype was recorded at least ten times. The chain uses TRBV7-2 and TRBJ2-3; D gene ambiguous. Trimming removed 5 bases at V and 0 bases at J, with 6 bases between. Germline V CDR1 and CDR2: SGHTA, FQGNSA. This CDR3 comprises 13 residues. This chain's CDR3 is CASSARSTDTQYF. CDR3 nucleotide sequence: TGTGCCAGCAGCGCGCGGAGCACAGATACGCAGTATTTT.

This clonotype was observed many times. V gene TRBV2 combines with J gene TRBJ2-2, with D tentatively TRBD1 (6 bases). Per the germline V gene, CDR1 is SNHLY and CDR2 is FYNNEI. This CDR3 spans 14 amino acids. Trimming left V 6 bases short and J 2 bases short, with 10 bases between. The DNA for the CDR3 is TGTGCCAGCAGACAGGGCCGTAACACCGGGGAGCTGTTTTTT. This encodes CASRQGRNTGELFF.

This sequence joins TRBV7-9 and TRBJ2-2, with TRBD1 matching 9 bases. The CDR3 covers 16 residues. J lost 8 bases, V lost 6 bases, and 13 bases had no gene match. Germline V gene lookup returns CDR1 SEHNR and CDR2 FQNEAQ (reference sequence). CDR3 region: CASSRRDRAFSGELFF. CDR3 DNA: TGTGCCAGCAGTCGCCGGGACAGGGCGTTTTCGGGGGAGCTGTTTTTT.

This clonotype was observed many times. The chain uses TRBV7-8 and TRBJ1-5; 9 bases fit TRBD1. After removal of 1 base from V and 1 base from J, the junction contained 2 bases not matched to a gene. This CDR3 contains 16 residues. CDR1 and CDR2 (germline): SGHVS, FQNEAQ. The CDR3 DNA reads as TGTGCCAGCAGCTTAGAGGGACAGGGAAGCAATCAGCCCCAGCATTTT. This gives the protein CASSLEGQGSNQPQHF.

This clonotype was seen many times. The rearrangement uses TRBV21-1 and TRBJ2-2; the listed D gene, TRBD1, was not tested against the DNA. TRBV21-1 has pseudogene status. The CDR3 is made up of 18 amino acids. The CDR3 bases are TGTGCCAGCAGCAAAGATATTTATGGGCGAGAGAACACCGGGGAGCTGTTTTTT. Translation gives CASSKDIYGRENTGELFF.

CDR3 protein: CASTPDRATTEAFF. The CDR3 DNA follows: TGTGCCAGCACTCCAGACAGGGCGACCACTGAAGCTTTCTTT. The chain recombines TRBV12-3 or TRBV12-4 with TRBJ1-1; 7 nucleotides agree with TRBD1. The J segment lost 4 bases and the V segment lost 7 bases, leaving 9 bases of the junction unmatched. The CDR3 is 14 residues long.

This clonotype was counted at least ten times. The chain uses TRBV5-5 and TRBJ1-2; 8 bases are shared with TRBD1. The trim removed 4 bases at V and 4 bases at J, leaving 9 bases unmatched. CDR1 and CDR2 (germline): SGHKS, YYEKEE (reference sequence). The CDR3 extends over 15 amino acids. The CDR3 loop is CASSQVGQGGYGYTF. DNA of the CDR3: TGTGCCAGCAGCCAAGTAGGACAGGGAGGCTATGGCTACACCTTC. The complete variable domain, with remaining parts taken from reference TRBV5-5 and TRBJ1-2, reads DAGVTQSPTHLIKTRGQQVTLRCSPISGHKSVSWYQQVLGQGPQFIFQYYEKEERGRGNFPDRFSARQFPNYSSELNVNALLLGDSALYLCASSQVGQGGYGYTFGSGTRLTVV.

The sample holds a few counts of this clonotype. The J gene is TRBJ2-7, the V gene TRBV18, with TRBD2 matching over 10 bases. V lost 6 bases to trimming and J lost 4 bases; unmatched junction nucleotides: 6. This CDR3 is 14 amino acids long. The germline gives CDR1 KGHSH, CDR2 LQKENI. The DNA of the CDR3 is TGTGCCAGCTCGGCGGGACTAGCGATTTACGAGCAGTACTTC. As protein: CASSAGLAIYEQYF. Full variable domain (remainder filled in from reference TRBV18 and TRBJ2-7): NAGVMQNPRHLVRRRGQEARLRCSPMKGHSHVYWYRQLPEEGLKFMVYLQKENIIDESGMPKERFSAEFPKEGPSILRIQQVVRGDSAAYFCASSAGLAIYEQYFGPGTRLTVT.

This clonotype was counted many times. This chain connects TRBV18 to TRBJ2-7; D is perhaps TRBD2 (5 bases). Germline V CDR1 and CDR2: KGHSH, LQKENI. V was clipped by 4 bases and J by 2 bases, with 9 bases between them. The CDR3 extends over 13 amino acids. CDR3 DNA: TGTGCCAGCTCACGGGGTAGCGCCTACGAGCAGTACTTC. Translating gives CASSRGSAYEQYF.